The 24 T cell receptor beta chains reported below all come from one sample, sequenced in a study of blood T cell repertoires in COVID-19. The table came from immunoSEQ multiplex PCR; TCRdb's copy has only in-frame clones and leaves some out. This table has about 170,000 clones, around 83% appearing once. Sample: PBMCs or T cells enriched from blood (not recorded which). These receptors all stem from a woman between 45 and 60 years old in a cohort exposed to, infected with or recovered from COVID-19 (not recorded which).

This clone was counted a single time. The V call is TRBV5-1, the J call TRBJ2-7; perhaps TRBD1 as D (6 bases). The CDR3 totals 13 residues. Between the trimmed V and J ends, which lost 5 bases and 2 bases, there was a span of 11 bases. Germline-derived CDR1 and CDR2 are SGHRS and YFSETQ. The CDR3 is CASRATGAYEQYF. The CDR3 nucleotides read TGCGCCAGCAGAGCGACAGGAGCCTACGAGCAGTACTTC.

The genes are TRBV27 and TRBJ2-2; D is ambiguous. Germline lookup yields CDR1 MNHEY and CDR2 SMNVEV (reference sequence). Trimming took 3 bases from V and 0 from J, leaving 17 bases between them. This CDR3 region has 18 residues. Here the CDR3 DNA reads TGTGCCAGCAGTTTGGTCCCCCTACAGCTGGCGAACACCGGGGAGCTGTTTTTT. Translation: CASSLVPLQLANTGELFF.

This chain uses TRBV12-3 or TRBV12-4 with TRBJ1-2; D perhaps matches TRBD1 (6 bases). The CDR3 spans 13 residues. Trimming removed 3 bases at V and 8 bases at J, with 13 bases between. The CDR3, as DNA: TGTGCCAGCAGTTTCGGCGGGGGCTGGGGCTACACCTTC. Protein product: CASSFGGGWGYTF.

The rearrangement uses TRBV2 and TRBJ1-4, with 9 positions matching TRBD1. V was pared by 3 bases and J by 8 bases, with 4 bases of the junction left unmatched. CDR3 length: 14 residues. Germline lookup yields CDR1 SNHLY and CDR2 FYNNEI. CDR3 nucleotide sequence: TGTGCCAGCAGTGATGGGACAGGGAGAGAAAAACTGTTTTTT. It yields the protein CASSDGTGREKLFF.

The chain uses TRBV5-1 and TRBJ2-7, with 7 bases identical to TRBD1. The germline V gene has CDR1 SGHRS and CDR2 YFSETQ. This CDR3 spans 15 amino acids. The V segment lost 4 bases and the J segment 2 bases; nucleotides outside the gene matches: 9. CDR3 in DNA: TGCGCCAGCAGCCCGATAACGGGACAGACCTACGAGCAGTACTTC. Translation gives CASSPITGQTYEQYF.

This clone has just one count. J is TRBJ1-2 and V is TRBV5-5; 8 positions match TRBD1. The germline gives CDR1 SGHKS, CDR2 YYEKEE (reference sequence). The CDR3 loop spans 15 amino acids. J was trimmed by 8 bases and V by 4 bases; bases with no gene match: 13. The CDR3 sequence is CASSTEGQGLSGYTF. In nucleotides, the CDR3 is TGTGCCAGCAGCACAGAAGGACAGGGCCTGAGCGGCTACACCTTC. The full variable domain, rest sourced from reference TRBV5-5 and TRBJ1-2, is DAGVTQSPTHLIKTRGQQVTLRCSPISGHKSVSWYQQVLGQGPQFIFQYYEKEERGRGNFPDRFSARQFPNYSSELNVNALLLGDSALYLCASSTEGQGLSGYTFGSGTRLTVV.

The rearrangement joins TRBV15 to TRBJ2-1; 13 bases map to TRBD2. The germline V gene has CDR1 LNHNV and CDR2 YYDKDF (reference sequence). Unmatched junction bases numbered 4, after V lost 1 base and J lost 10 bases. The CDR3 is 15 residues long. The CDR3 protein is CATSRGLAGGQEQFF. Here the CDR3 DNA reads TGTGCCACCAGCAGAGGACTAGCGGGGGGACAAGAGCAGTTCTTC. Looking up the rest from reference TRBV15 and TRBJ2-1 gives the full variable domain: DAMVIQNPRYQVTQFGKPVTLSCSQTLNHNVMYWYQQKSSQAPKLLFHYYDKDFNNEADTPDNFQSRRPNTSFCFLDIRSPGLGDTAMYLCATSRGLAGGQEQFFGPGTRLTVL.

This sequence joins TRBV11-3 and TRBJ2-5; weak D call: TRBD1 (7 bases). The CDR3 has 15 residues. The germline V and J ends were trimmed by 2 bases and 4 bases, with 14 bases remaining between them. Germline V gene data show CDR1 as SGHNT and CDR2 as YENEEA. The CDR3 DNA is TGTGCCAGCAGCTTATCCGTCCAGGGGGGAGAGACCCAGTACTTC. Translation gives CASSLSVQGGETQYF.

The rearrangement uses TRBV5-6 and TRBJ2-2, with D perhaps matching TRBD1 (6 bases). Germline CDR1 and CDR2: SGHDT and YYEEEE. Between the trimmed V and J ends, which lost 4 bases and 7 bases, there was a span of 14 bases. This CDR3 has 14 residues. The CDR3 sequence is CASSHTGSDGELFF. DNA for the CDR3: TGTGCCAGCAGCCATACAGGGAGTGACGGGGAGCTGTTTTTT.

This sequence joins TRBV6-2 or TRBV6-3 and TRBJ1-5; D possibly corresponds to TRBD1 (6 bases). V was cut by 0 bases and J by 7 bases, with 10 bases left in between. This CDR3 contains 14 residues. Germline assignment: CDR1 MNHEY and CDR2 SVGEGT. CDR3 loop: CASSYSWGGQPQHF. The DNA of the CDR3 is TGTGCCAGCAGTTACTCGTGGGGGGGCCAGCCCCAGCATTTT.

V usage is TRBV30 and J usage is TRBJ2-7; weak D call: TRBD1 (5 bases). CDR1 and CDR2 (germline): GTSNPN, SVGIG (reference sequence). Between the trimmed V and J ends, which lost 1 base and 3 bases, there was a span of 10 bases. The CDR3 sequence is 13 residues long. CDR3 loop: CAWSGGRLYEQYF. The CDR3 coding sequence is TGTGCCTGGAGTGGGGGCCGGCTCTACGAGCAGTACTTC.

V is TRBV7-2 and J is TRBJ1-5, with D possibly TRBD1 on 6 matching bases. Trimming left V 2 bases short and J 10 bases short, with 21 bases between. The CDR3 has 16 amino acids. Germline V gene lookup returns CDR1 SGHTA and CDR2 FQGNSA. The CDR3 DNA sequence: TGTGCCAGCAGCTTAAGTCACAGGGCGGCAATCAGCCCCCAGCATTTT. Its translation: CASSLSHRAAISPQHF.

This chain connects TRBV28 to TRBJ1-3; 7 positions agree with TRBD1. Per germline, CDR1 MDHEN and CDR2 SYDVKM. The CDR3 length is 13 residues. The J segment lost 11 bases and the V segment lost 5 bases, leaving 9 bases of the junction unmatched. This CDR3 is CASSRDSSFAIYF. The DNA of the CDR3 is TGTGCCAGCAGTCGGGACAGCTCCTTCGCCATATATTTT.

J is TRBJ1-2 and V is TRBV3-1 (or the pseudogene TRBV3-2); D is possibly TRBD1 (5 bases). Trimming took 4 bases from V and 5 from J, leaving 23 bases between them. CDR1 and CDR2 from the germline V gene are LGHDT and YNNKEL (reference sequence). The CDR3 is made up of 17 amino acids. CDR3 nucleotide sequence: TGTGCCAGCAGCCGCCACGCCGGGAGGGGCGAACTGTATGGCTACACCTTC. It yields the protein CASSRHAGRGELYGYTF.

CDR3 nucleotide sequence: TGTGCCAGCAGCCCCAGAGGGGACAGGATAACCTACGAGCAGTACTTC. Its translation is CASSPRGDRITYEQYF. The chain combines TRBV9 with TRBJ2-7; 8 bases line up with TRBD1. CDR1 is SGDLS, CDR2 YYNGEE, per germline. V dropped 4 bases and J dropped 2; count of bases not matched to a gene: 11. CDR3 size: 16 residues.

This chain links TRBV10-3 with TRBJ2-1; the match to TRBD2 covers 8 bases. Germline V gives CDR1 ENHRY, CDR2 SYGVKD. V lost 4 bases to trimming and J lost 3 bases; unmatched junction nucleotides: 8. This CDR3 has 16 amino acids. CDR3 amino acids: CAISGGLAGGYNEQFF. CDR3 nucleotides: TGTGCCATCAGTGGGGGTTTGGCGGGAGGCTACAATGAGCAGTTCTTC.

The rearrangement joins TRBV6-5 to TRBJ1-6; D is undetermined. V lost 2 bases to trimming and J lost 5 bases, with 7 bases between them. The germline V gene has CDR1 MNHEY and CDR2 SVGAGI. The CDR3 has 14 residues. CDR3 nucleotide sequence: TGTGCCAGCAGTTACGAGGATCATAATTCACCCCTCCACTTT. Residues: CASSYEDHNSPLHF.

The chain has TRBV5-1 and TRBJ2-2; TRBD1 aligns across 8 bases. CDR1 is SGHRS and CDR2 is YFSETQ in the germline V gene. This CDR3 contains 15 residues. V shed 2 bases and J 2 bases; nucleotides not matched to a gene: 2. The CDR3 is CASSFAGGNTGELFF. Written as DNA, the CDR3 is TGCGCCAGCAGCTTTGCAGGGGGCAACACCGGGGAGCTGTTTTTT.

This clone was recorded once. The CDR3 here is CASSPGLAGSEVTKNIQYF. CDR3 nucleotide sequence: TGTGCCAGCAGCCCTGGACTAGCGGGGTCAGAGGTTACCAAAAACATTCAGTACTTC. The chain carries TRBV3-1 (or the pseudogene TRBV3-2) and TRBJ2-4; 12 bases align to TRBD2. V lost 4 bases to trimming and J lost 2 bases; unmatched junction nucleotides: 12. Germline V CDR1 and CDR2: LGHDT, YNNKEL (reference sequence). The CDR3 contains 19 residues.

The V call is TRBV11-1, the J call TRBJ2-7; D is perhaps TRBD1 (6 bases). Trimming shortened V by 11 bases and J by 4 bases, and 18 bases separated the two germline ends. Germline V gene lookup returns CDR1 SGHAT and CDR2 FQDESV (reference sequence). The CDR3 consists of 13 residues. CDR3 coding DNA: TGTGCCGGGGATTCAGGGGCAAAATACGAGCAGTACTTC. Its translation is CAGDSGAKYEQYF.

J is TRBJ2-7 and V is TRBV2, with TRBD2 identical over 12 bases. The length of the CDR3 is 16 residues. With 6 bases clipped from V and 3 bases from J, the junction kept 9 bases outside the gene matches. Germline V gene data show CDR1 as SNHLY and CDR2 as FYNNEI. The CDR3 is CASSPTGLAGNYEQYF. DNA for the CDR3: TGTGCCAGCAGCCCTACCGGACTAGCGGGGAACTACGAGCAGTACTTC.

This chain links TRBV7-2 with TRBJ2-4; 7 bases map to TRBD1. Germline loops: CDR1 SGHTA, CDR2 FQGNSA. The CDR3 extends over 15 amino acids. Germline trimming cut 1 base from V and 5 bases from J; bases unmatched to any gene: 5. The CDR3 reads CASSLGGQQQNIQYF. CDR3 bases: TGTGCCAGCAGCTTAGGGGGACAGCAACAAAACATTCAGTACTTC.

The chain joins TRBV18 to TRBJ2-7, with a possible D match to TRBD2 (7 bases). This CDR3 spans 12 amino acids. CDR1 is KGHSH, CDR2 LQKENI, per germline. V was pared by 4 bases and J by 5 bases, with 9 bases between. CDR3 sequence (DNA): TGTGCCAGCTCACAGGGGGGGGACGAGCAGTACTTC. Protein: CASSQGGDEQYF.

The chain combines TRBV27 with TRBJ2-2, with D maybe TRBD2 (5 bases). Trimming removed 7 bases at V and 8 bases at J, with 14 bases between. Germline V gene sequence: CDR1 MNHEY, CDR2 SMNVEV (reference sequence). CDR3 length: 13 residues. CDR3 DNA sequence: TGTGCCAGCACCTCTCGAGGGTGGGGGGAGCTGTTTTTT. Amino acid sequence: CASTSRGWGELFF.